Listed below are T cell receptor beta chains from one sample, sequenced in a study of graft-versus-host responses after intestinal transplantation. Which antigens these TCRs recognize remains unknown. Sequencing used immunoSEQ multiplex PCR; TCRdb keeps in-frame clones, though not all of them. This table holds 100,000 to 130,000 clones, approximately 88% found once. Sequenced here: unstimulated CD4+ T cells sorted from spleen or lymph node cells, sampled before transplant. The receptor source for this set is a human donor who was the organ donor for an intestinal transplant. The CDR3 runs from the conserved cysteine through the conserved F or W. A D gene is named only where the DNA matches it firmly.

>.|TRBJ1-6|TRBV18
CASSLGQPNNSPLHF
>TRBD1|TRBJ2-3|TRBV12-5
CASGSDRGETDTQYF
>.|TRBJ2-2|TRBV10-1
CASRGTGELFF
>.|TRBJ2-1|TRBV6-5
CASSYSRVARQGEQFF
>TRBD1|TRBJ1-6|TRBV10-3
CAIRDRGQPLHF
>TRBD1|TRBJ1-1|TRBV5-1
CASSLGGTGGTEAFF
>.|TRBJ1-1|TRBV11-3
CASSWRENTEAFF
>.|TRBJ2-2|TRBV6-1
CASRGRLGNTGELFF
>.|TRBJ1-2|TRBV9
CASSVGDTYGYTF
>.|TRBJ2-5|TRBV7-7
CASSQRSGNQETQYF
>.|TRBJ2-2|TRBV5-1
CASSPGGVNYGELFF
>.|TRBJ2-2|TRBV9
CASSPRAGELNTGELFF
>.|TRBJ1-1|TRBV10-3
CAMGRGDEAFF
>.|TRBJ2-7|TRBV5-6
CASSLTAYEQYF
>TRBD2|TRBJ2-3|TRBV6-5
CASSSRLAGDTQYF
>TRBD2|TRBJ2-5|TRBV5-5
CASSLRLAATQETQYF
>TRBD2|TRBJ2-2|TRBV11-3
CASSFLGLAGSGELFF
>.|TRBJ2-1|TRBV7-9
CASSLGLQMMAQFF
>TRBD1|TRBJ1-5|TRBV19
CASGRQGDQPQHF
>.|TRBJ1-3|TRBV28
CASNSGDAGNTIYF
>TRBD1|TRBJ2-5|TRBV5-6
CASSLQGATKTQYF
>TRBD1|TRBJ1-4|TRBV6-6
CASSPRQGNEKLFF
>.|TRBJ2-3|TRBV10-1
CASSDGGGADTQYF
>TRBD1|TRBJ1-2|TRBV11-3
CASSFSQGGYGYTF
>TRBD2|TRBJ2-3|TRBV5-4
CASSLTRLAGGADTQYF
>.|TRBJ1-1|TRBV27
CASSLRPGNTEAFF
>TRBD2|TRBJ2-4|TRBV7-6
CASSPGGGNLGNIQYF
>.|TRBJ1-1|TRBV5-1
CASSLRGNTEAFF
>TRBD1|TRBJ1-1|TRBV15
CATSRETGFGNTEAFF
>.|TRBJ1-6|TRBV7-2
CASSLEGYNSPLHF
>.|TRBJ2-3|TRBV6-1
CAVRRDGTDTQYF
>.|TRBJ2-7|TRBV29-1
CSVALGQGYEQYF
>TRBD1|TRBJ2-7|TRBV27
CASSPQGASYEQYF
>.|TRBJ1-3|TRBV30
CAWSRGAGNTIYF
>TRBD1|TRBJ1-5|TRBV28
CASSLGTGFMPQHF
>TRBD2|TRBJ2-5|TRBV2
CASKRGLAQETQYF
>.|TRBJ2-5|TRBV4-2
CASSQDPGPQETQYF
>.|TRBJ2-7|TRBV30
CAWSGAYEQYF
>.|TRBJ2-1|TRBV15
CATGGADSYNEQFF
>.|TRBJ1-1|TRBV5-4
CASSFVNTEAFF
>TRBD1|TRBJ2-6|TRBV19
CASSKRDRGLSGANVLTF
>TRBD1|TRBJ1-1|TRBV6-5
CASRKGQENTEAFF
>.|TRBJ2-5|TRBV9
CASSGTQETQYF
>TRBD2|TRBJ2-3|TRBV7-9
CASSPGLAKDTQYF
>.|TRBJ2-5|TRBV11-2
CASSLGVSVSYLETQYF
>.|TRBJ2-7|TRBV6-5
CASSYRTINYEQYF
>.|TRBJ1-2|TRBV4-2
CASSQEAVTNYGYTF
>TRBD1|TRBJ2-2|TRBV5-5
CASSLDPGGSTGELFF
>TRBD1|TRBJ2-3|TRBV2
CASPDRITDTQYF
>TRBD2|TRBJ2-1|TRBV6-5
CASSYRLAGYNEQFF
>.|TRBJ2-7|TRBV6-5
CASSYQGSSYEQYF
>.|TRBJ1-6|TRBV5-6
CASSYPGMKNSPLHF
>.|TRBJ1-2|TRBV6-6
CASSGGGGYTF
>.|TRBJ1-4|TRBV23-1
CAGCPPAGLNEKLFF
>.|TRBJ2-5|TRBV6-1
CASSEAAGRPQETQYF